The text below deals with one T cell receptor beta chain. Its antigen remains unidentified. The sample is drawn from a study of cytomegalovirus exposure and HLA in healthy donors. Study-wide points: The majority of TCR sequences were rare, yet some public TCRs appeared in many donors.

Researchers ran the PCR with 60 Vbeta and 13 Jbeta primers. Clones were read by immunoSEQ multiplex PCR, and TCRdb kept only the in-frame ones, dropping some. The sample has around 260,000 clones; roughly 80% are singletons. Looked up from germline, CDR1 is MNHEY and CDR2 is SMNVEV (reference sequence). Trimming took off 4 bases at V and 0 bases at J, with 9 bases between the two ends. The CDR3 contains 14 residues. The chain links TRBV27 to TRBJ1-2; D might be TRBD1 (5 bases). Sequencing was carried out using PBMCs. The clonotype was recovered from a girl aged 2-10 years in good health and CMV-seronegative. Here the CDR3 reads CASSYQGTNYGYTF. The CDR3, as DNA: TGTGCCAGCAGTTATCAGGGAACTAACTATGGCTACACCTTC.